This T cell receptor (beta chain) is drawn from a study of T cell responses to AZD1222 COVID-19 vaccine. Study outcomes and limitations: Donors were mostly white British, more females; clonal diversity possibly underestimated. Nearly half of the spike-specific TCRs reportedly recognize variant regions that carry no mutations.

V was cut by 2 bases and J by 0 bases, with 10 bases left in between. The CDR3 runs 15 residues. Per germline, CDR1 MGHDK and CDR2 SYGVNS. Details on this clone: The target antigen is unknown.

Assay: immunoSEQ multiplex PCR; the TCRdb copy retains only in-frame clones and omits some. The top ten clones hold about an eighth of a sample with about 94,000 clones, about 88% of them seen once. The TCR was taken from an adult in good health. Material: peripheral blood, obtained on day 0 of AZD1222 vaccination. The chain couples TRBV25-1 to TRBJ2-5; possible D gene TRBD1, 5 bases. The CDR3 sequence: CASSETKGNQETQYF. The CDR3 DNA sequence: TGTGCCAGCAGTGAAACAAAGGGGAACCAAGAGACCCAGTACTTC.